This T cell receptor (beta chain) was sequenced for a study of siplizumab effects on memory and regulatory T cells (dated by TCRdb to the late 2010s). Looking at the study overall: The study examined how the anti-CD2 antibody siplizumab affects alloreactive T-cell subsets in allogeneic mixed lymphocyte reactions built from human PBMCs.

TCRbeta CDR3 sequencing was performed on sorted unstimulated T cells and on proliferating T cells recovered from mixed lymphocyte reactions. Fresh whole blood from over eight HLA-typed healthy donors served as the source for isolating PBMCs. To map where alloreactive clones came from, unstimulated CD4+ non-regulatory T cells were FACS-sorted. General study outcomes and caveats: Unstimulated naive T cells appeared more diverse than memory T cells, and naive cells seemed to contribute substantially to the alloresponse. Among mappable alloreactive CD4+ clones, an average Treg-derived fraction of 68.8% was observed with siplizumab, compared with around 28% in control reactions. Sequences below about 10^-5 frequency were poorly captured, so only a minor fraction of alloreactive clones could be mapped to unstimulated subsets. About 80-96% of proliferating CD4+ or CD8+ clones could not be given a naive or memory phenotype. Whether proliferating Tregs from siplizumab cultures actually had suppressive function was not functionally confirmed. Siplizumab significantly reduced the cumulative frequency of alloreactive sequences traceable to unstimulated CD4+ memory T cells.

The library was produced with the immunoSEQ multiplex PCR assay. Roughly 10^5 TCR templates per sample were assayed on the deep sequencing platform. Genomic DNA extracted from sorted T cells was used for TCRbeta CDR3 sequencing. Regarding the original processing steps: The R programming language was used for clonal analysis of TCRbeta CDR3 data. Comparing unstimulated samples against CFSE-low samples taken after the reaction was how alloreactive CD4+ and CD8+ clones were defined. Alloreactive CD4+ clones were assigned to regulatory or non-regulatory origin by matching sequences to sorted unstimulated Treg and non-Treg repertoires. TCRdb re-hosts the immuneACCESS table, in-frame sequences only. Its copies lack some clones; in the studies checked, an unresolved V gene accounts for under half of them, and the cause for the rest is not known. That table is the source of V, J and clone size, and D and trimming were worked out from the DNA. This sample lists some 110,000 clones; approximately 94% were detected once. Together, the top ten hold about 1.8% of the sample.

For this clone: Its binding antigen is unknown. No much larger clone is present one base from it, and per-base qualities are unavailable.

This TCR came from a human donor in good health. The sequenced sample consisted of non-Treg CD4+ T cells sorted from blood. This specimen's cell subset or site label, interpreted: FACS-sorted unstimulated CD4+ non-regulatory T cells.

The sequence in DNA is TGTGCCAGCAGCGGTGGGGCCGGGACCAAAGCAAATGAAAAACTGTTTTTT. Protein translation: CASSGGAGTKANEKLFF. The chain is encoded by TRBV11-2 joined to TRBJ1-4, with a tentative D gene TRBD1 over 5 matching bases. Spanning cysteine to phenylalanine, the CDR3 consists of 17 amino acids. Only CDR3 DNA remains: 51 bases, in frame from the first base. The germline ends are 21 bases apart after V is trimmed by 5 bases and J by 5 bases. For CDR1 and CDR2, the germline V gene lists SGHAT and FQNNGV.